A selection of T cell receptor beta chains follows, all from one sample in a study of blood T cell repertoires in COVID-19. Measured with immunoSEQ multiplex PCR; TCRdb has only the in-frame clones, and not every one. The data contain hundreds of thousands of clones, roughly 90% of them seen just once; the ten biggest clones take up about 9.5%. Material for sequencing was PBMCs or T cells enriched from blood (not recorded which). The receptors come from a woman between 40 and 50 years old who had recovered from COVID-19. The CDR3 runs from the conserved cysteine through the conserved F or W. A D gene is named only where the DNA matches it firmly. Size is omitted from some rows. Given values are once, few, many or a class for expanded clones.

TRBV6-5	TRBJ1-3	NA	NA	CASSLTLASSGNTIYF	TGTGCCAGCAGTTTAACCCTAGCTAGCTCTGGAAACACCATATATTTT
TRBV29-1	TRBJ1-2	TRBD1	NA	CSVGQGEAYGYTF	TGCAGCGTCGGACAGGGGGAGGCCTATGGCTACACCTTC
TRBV19	TRBJ1-5	TRBD1	NA	CASSPGTGGTSNQPQHF	TGTGCCAGTAGTCCCGGGACAGGGGGCACAAGCAATCAGCCCCAGCATTTT
TRBV7-3	TRBJ2-5	NA	few	CASSLQDREGTQYF	TGTGCCAGCAGCTTACAGGACAGGGAGGGGACCCAGTACTTC
TRBV29-1	TRBJ1-6	NA	NA	CSASAAVGSPLHF	TGCAGCGCCTCAGCGGCCGTGGGGTCACCCCTCCACTTT
TRBV28	TRBJ1-2	NA	NA	CASTTPDKGGLGGYTF	TGTGCCAGCACTACCCCCGACAAGGGGGGGCTGGGTGGCTACACCTTC
TRBV25-1	TRBJ2-7	NA	NA	CASSDPRQGPRGEQYF	TGTGCCAGCAGTGACCCTCGACAGGGACCGCGGGGCGAGCAGTACTTC
TRBV11-1	TRBJ2-3	NA	NA	CASRDSGAGDTQYF	TGTGCCAGCAGAGATAGCGGAGCCGGTGATACGCAGTATTTT
TRBV5-4	TRBJ2-5	NA	NA	CASSPGRLQETQYF	TGTGCCAGCAGTCCCGGCCGACTCCAAGAGACCCAGTACTTC
TRBV15	TRBJ2-1	NA	NA	CATSRARLVSSYNEQFF	TGTGCCACCAGCAGAGCCCGTTTGGTGAGCTCCTACAATGAGCAGTTCTTC
TRBV3-1/TRBV3-2	TRBJ2-1	TRBD1	NA	CASSLKVRQGARYNEQFF	TGTGCCAGCAGCCTGAAAGTACGACAGGGGGCAAGGTACAATGAGCAGTTCTTC
TRBV9	TRBJ2-7	TRBD2	NA	CASSVGGRPTYEQYF	TGTGCCAGCAGCGTCGGCGGGAGGCCAACCTACGAGCAGTACTTC
TRBV19	TRBJ2-2	NA	NA	CASSLLATGVNTGELFF	TGTGCCAGTAGTCTACTAGCCACAGGGGTGAACACCGGGGAGCTGTTTTTT
TRBV5-1	TRBJ1-1	NA	NA	CASSLQDENTEAFF	TGCGCCAGCAGCCTACAGGATGAGAACACTGAAGCTTTCTTT
TRBV15	TRBJ2-1	TRBD1	once	CATSRESPTGQFPYNEQFF	TGTGCCACCAGCAGAGAATCCCCGACAGGGCAATTCCCCTACAATGAGCAGTTCTTC
TRBV18	TRBJ2-1	TRBD2	NA	CASSPLAGGNEQFF	TGTGCCAGCTCACCACTAGCGGGGGGGAATGAGCAGTTCTTC
TRBV18	TRBJ1-1	TRBD1	NA	CASSSTGGDGAAFF	TGTGCCAGCTCGTCGACAGGGGGCGACGGGGCGGCTTTCTTT
TRBV7-8	TRBJ1-2	NA	NA	CASSRAGAYGYTF	TGTGCCAGCAGCCGTGCAGGGGCCTATGGCTACACCTTC
TRBV7-9	TRBJ1-4	TRBD1	NA	CASSFRQGESLGEKLFF	TGTGCCAGCAGCTTCCGGCAGGGGGAGTCCCTAGGTGAAAAACTGTTTTTT
TRBV5-1	TRBJ1-3	NA	NA	CASSRGGFEGNTIYF	TGCGCCAGCAGCCGAGGGGGATTTGAAGGAAACACCATATATTTT
TRBV5-8	TRBJ2-7	NA	NA	CASSPGPGQVEQYF	TGTGCCAGCAGTCCAGGCCCCGGACAAGTCGAGCAGTACTTC
TRBV24-1	TRBJ2-1	TRBD2	NA	CATKSPGGEQFF	TGTGCCACCAAATCTCCGGGAGGTGAGCAGTTCTTC
TRBV27	TRBJ2-3	TRBD2	once	CASSPRTSGGADTQYF	TGTGCCAGCAGTCCGCGGACTAGCGGGGGGGCTGATACGCAGTATTTT
TRBV28	TRBJ2-5	TRBD2	NA	CASIQSGGGETQYF	TGTGCCAGCATCCAAAGCGGGGGTGGGGAGACCCAGTACTTC
TRBV7-3	TRBJ1-1	NA	NA	CASSLGRNTEAFF	TGTGCCAGCAGCTTAGGGAGGAACACTGAAGCTTTCTTT
TRBV5-1	TRBJ1-6	NA	NA	CASSSDRSSSYNSPLHF	TGCGCCAGCAGCTCCGACAGGTCAAGCTCCTATAATTCACCCCTCCACTTT
TRBV9	TRBJ2-2	TRBD1	once	CASSVAGGSGELFF	TGTGCCAGCAGCGTAGCAGGGGGATCCGGGGAGCTGTTTTTT
TRBV18	TRBJ2-7	TRBD2	NA	CASSPAGGMNEQYF	TGTGCCAGCTCACCAGCCGGGGGGATGAACGAGCAGTACTTC
TRBV11-2	TRBJ1-2	TRBD1	NA	CASSAGTGFYGYTF	TGTGCCAGCAGCGCCGGGACAGGGTTCTATGGCTACACCTTC
TRBV21-1	TRBJ2-7	NA	NA	CASSKARTSETYEQYF	TGTGCCAGCAGCAAAGCTAGGACTAGCGAGACCTACGAGCAGTACTTC
TRBV3-1/TRBV3-2	TRBJ2-7	TRBD1	NA	CASSQWLGTVSYEQYF	TGTGCCAGCAGCCAGTGGCTCGGGACAGTATCCTACGAGCAGTACTTC
TRBV6-5	TRBJ1-1	TRBD1	NA	CASSQDREITEAFF	TGTGCCAGCAGCCAGGACAGGGAAATCACTGAAGCTTTCTTT
TRBV5-6	TRBJ2-5	NA	NA	CASSLGAQETQYF	TGTGCCAGCAGCTTGGGAGCCCAAGAGACCCAGTACTTC
TRBV3-1/TRBV3-2	TRBJ2-7	NA	NA	CASSQRSREQYF	TGTGCCAGCAGCCAACGCTCGAGAGAGCAGTACTTC
TRBV5-1	TRBJ2-1	NA	NA	CASSYAGYNEQFF	TGCGCCAGCAGTTATGCGGGTTACAATGAGCAGTTCTTC
TRBV4-3	TRBJ2-3	TRBD2	NA	CASSQGTSGGRGDTQYF	TGCGCCAGCAGCCAAGGGACTAGCGGGGGGCGCGGGGATACGCAGTATTTT
TRBV15	TRBJ2-5	NA	NA	CATSREQLGEETQYF	TGTGCCACCAGCAGAGAACAACTGGGCGAAGAGACCCAGTACTTC
TRBV6-5	TRBJ1-5	TRBD1	NA	CASSSQGSGQPQHF	TGTGCCAGCAGTTCACAGGGGTCCGGGCAGCCCCAGCATTTT
TRBV6-5	TRBJ2-2	NA	NA	CASSYSRGELFF	TGTGCCAGCAGTTACTCGAGGGGGGAGCTGTTTTTT
TRBV28	TRBJ2-7	TRBD1	NA	CASRGPTGYIDEQYF	TGTGCCAGCAGGGGACCGACAGGGTATATAGACGAGCAGTACTTC
TRBV6-5	TRBJ2-7	TRBD1	NA	CASRPQVTGDYEQYF	TGTGCCAGCAGACCCCAGGTTACAGGGGACTACGAGCAGTACTTC
TRBV7-2	TRBJ2-5	NA	NA	CASSLEFAEETQYF	TGTGCCAGCAGCTTAGAATTTGCGGAAGAGACCCAGTACTTC
TRBV2	TRBJ2-2	TRBD2	NA	CASIGSGGPTGELFF	TGTGCCAGCATCGGGAGCGGGGGTCCCACCGGGGAGCTGTTTTTT
TRBV5-4	TRBJ2-3	TRBD2	NA	CASSSGTSGATDTQYF	TGTGCCAGCAGCTCCGGGACTAGCGGGGCCACAGATACGCAGTATTTT
TRBV18	TRBJ2-3	NA	NA	CATTGGTYTDTQYF	TGTGCCACCACCGGGGGTACCTACACAGATACGCAGTATTTT
TRBV7-9	TRBJ2-1	NA	NA	CASSFSGVRGTNEQFF	TGTGCCAGCAGCTTTAGTGGCGTAAGGGGTACCAATGAGCAGTTCTTC
TRBV13	TRBJ1-1	TRBD1	NA	CASSRQGVENTEAFF	TGTGCCAGCAGCAGACAGGGGGTGGAAAACACTGAAGCTTTCTTT
TRBV3-1/TRBV3-2	TRBJ2-5	NA	NA	CASSQSKTQYF	TGTGCCAGCAGCCAGAGTAAGACCCAGTACTTC
TRBV11-3	TRBJ2-7	NA	NA	CASSLAAGPTYEQYF	TGTGCCAGCAGCTTAGCGGCAGGGCCCACCTACGAGCAGTACTTC
TRBV19	TRBJ2-2	TRBD1	few	CASRQGSSGELFF	TGTGCCAGCCGACAGGGGAGTTCCGGGGAGCTGTTTTTT
TRBV4-1	TRBJ2-2	NA	NA	CASSQAGLYSGELFF	TGCGCCAGCAGCCAAGCGGGACTCTACTCCGGGGAGCTGTTTTTT
TRBV6-5	TRBJ1-2	NA	NA	CASSLGPAGYTF	TGTGCCAGCAGCTTGGGGCCCGCTGGCTACACCTTC
TRBV7-3	TRBJ1-1	NA	few	CASSPLGGGGTEAFF	TGTGCCAGCAGCCCGCTGGGAGGGGGGGGCACTGAAGCTTTCTTT
TRBV6-5	TRBJ1-1	NA	NA	CASSYSRADMNTEAFF	TGTGCCAGCAGTTACTCTAGGGCGGACATGAACACTGAAGCTTTCTTT
TRBV9	TRBJ2-5	NA	NA	CASSPYGGNWETQYF	TGTGCCAGCAGCCCGTACGGCGGGAATTGGGAGACCCAGTACTTC
TRBV7-2	TRBJ1-2	NA	NA	CASSPQGFYGYTF	TGTGCCAGCAGCCCACAGGGTTTCTATGGCTACACCTTC
TRBV7-9	TRBJ1-5	NA	once	CASSLDQGSQPQHF	TGTGCCAGCAGCTTAGACCAGGGTAGTCAGCCCCAGCATTTT
TRBV11-1	TRBJ2-4	NA	NA	CASSYTGTRGKNIQYF	TGTGCCAGCAGCTATACAGGGACAAGGGGCAAAAACATTCAGTACTTC
TRBV9	TRBJ1-4	TRBD1	NA	CASSVTGVGEKLFF	TGTGCCAGCAGCGTGACAGGGGTGGGCGAAAAACTGTTTTTT
TRBV27	TRBJ2-7	TRBD2	NA	CASSYGTSGKYEQYF	TGTGCCAGCAGCTATGGGACTAGCGGAAAATACGAGCAGTACTTC